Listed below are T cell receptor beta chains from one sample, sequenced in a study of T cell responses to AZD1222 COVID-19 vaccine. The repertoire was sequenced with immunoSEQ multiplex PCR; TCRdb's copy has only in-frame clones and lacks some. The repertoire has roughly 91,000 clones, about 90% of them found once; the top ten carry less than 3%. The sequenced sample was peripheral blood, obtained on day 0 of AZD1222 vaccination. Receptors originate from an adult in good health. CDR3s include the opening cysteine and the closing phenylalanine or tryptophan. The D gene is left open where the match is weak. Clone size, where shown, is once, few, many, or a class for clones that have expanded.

TGTGCCATCAGTGAGTCAAGGAGCGAACAAGAGACCCAGTACTTC	CAISESRSEQETQYF	TRBV10-3	TRBJ2-5	.	.
TGTGCCTGGAGTGCGGGGACCTACTCTGGAAACACCATATATTTT	CAWSAGTYSGNTIYF	TRBV30	TRBJ1-3	few	.
TGCGCCAGCAGCCGCAGCGGGAGTTCCTACAATGAGCAGTTCTTC	CASSRSGSSYNEQFF	TRBV4-3	TRBJ2-1	.	TRBD2
TGTGCCAGCAGCTATAGTTATGAGCAGTTCTTC	CASSYSYEQFF	TRBV7-2	TRBJ2-1	.	.
TGTGCCAGCAGCGTAGCGCCTAGCGGGCCCACAGATACGCAGTATTTT	CASSVAPSGPTDTQYF	TRBV9	TRBJ2-3	.	TRBD2
TGTGCCAGCAGCGTAAACCCTCTAGGAGGGCCCCAGCATTTT	CASSVNPLGGPQHF	TRBV9	TRBJ1-5	.	.
TGTGCCAGCAGTATAACCGGGGCCGCAAGCACAGATACGCAGTATTTT	CASSITGAASTDTQYF	TRBV25-1	TRBJ2-3	once	.
TGCGCCAGCAGCCACCTGCAAAGCGGGGAGCAGTACTTC	CASSHLQSGEQYF	TRBV4-3	TRBJ2-7	.	.
TGTGCCAGTAGCTCGGACCACAACACAGATACGCAGTATTTT	CASSSDHNTDTQYF	TRBV19	TRBJ2-3	few	.
TGTGCTAGTGGTTTGGGGACTACTCGGGATACGCAGTATTTT	CASGLGTTRDTQYF	TRBV12-5	TRBJ2-3	.	.
TGTGCCAGCAGCCGACGGGCAGGGCGCCTCCACTTT	CASSRRAGRLHF	TRBV5-6	TRBJ1-6	.	.
TGTGCCAGCAGGGTGAGGGGTGGAATGAACACTGAAGCTTTCTTT	CASRVRGGMNTEAFF	TRBV13	TRBJ1-1	.	.
TGTGCCAGCAGTTTCGAGGCCACTAGGGCCCAAGAGACCCAGTACTTC	CASSFEATRAQETQYF	TRBV7-2	TRBJ2-5	.	.
TGTGCCAGCAGCTCCCGGGGCCCCTCTGGAAACACCATATATTTT	CASSSRGPSGNTIYF	TRBV5-4	TRBJ1-3	.	.
TGTGCCAGCAGCGAGGGGGTAGGGCAGCCCCAGCATTTT	CASSEGVGQPQHF	TRBV9	TRBJ1-5	.	.
TGTGCCAGCAGCCCGTTAGCGGGAGGGGTAGGCACAGATACGCAGTATTTT	CASSPLAGGVGTDTQYF	TRBV5-4	TRBJ2-3	.	TRBD2
TGTGCCAGCAGCTTAGGGGACAGGGTTACCTCACCCCTCCACTTT	CASSLGDRVTSPLHF	TRBV5-5	TRBJ1-6	.	TRBD1